This T cell receptor beta chain emerged from a study of blood T cells in healthy people across ages. Study summary: Template switching retrieved approximately one barcoded beta molecule for each two T cells.

Points from the study as a whole: There was no known CMV status for donors, so expanded clonotype changes were possibly confounded.

V lost 10 bases and J 0 bases, leaving 12 bases between the germline ends. Per the germline V gene, CDR1 is SGHTA and CDR2 is FQGNSA. The CDR3 totals 14 residues. A second PCR, run for roughly 7 to 12 cycles, used a sample-barcoded 5' primer plus a J-beta primer mix. Each single sample gave us at least 2.5 million CDR3-containing paired-end reads. One entry per CDR3 protein, called by TCRdb with MiXCR from the 5' RACE reads. The sample consists of hundreds of thousands of distinct CDR3 sequences, around two fifths of them appearing once. Remarks on this clonotype: Antigen unknown.

Healthy Caucasian individuals from Russia aged about 6 to 90 served as donors. The sequence derives from a man in his sixties in good health. Material for sequencing was blood. This chain links TRBV7-2 with TRBJ2-2; D call uncertain. CDR3 residues: CANGVSANTGELFF. The CDR3 DNA reads TGTGCCAATGGTGTCAGCGCGAACACCGGGGAGCTGTTTTTT.